Reported below is one T cell receptor (beta chain). The authors' processing: ImmunoSEQ output held junction-only sequences without quality scores, so filtering differed. Data came from immunoSEQ multiplex PCR; TCRdb stores just in-frame clones and leaves some out. That table is the source of V, J and clone size, and D and trimming were worked out from the DNA. The data show a few million clones, more than 80% seen once. This sample is drawn from a study of shared clonotypes between healthy human individuals. Study context: CD4 naive and CD4 memory each took three plates per donor, while CD8 naive took two and CD8 memory one.

Trimming took 7 bases from V and 0 from J; bases not matched to a gene: 5. The CDR3 has 17 residues. From germline, CDR1 is SNHLY and CDR2 FYNNEI. The source of this sequence is a man between 18 and 35 years old in good health. Sequencing used naive CD4+ T cells sorted from blood. As for subset: CD45RA+ positively selected. The chain couples TRBV2 to TRBJ2-6, with TRBD1 matching 11 bases. In DNA form, the CDR3 reads TGTGCCAGCAACAGGGACAGGGGGTTCTCTGGGGCCAACGTCCTGACTTTC. This translates into CASNRDRGFSGANVLTF.